This T cell receptor beta chain was recovered during a study of blood T cell repertoires in COVID-19. Study-level information: The origin of the acute and convalescent COVID-19 samples was the United States, Italy and Spain. PBMCs, B-cell-depleted T cells, or T cells provided the cDNA or gDNA that made up the material.

Per the original data handling: For nucleated cells, counts were estimated from reference gene primer amplification. Here immunoSEQ multiplex PCR was the method, and the copy in TCRdb shows in-frame clones only, minus some. V and J calls and clone size are as listed in that table; D and trimming were resolved from the DNA. The sample shows over 200,000 clones, approximately 87% of them seen only once. Participants' reported clinical history set cohort assignment. Per germline, CDR1 KGHSH and CDR2 LQKENI. There are 14 residues in the CDR3. The V gene lost 4 bases and the J gene lost 4 bases, with 10 bases spanning the gap.

This TCR derives from a woman between 50 and 59 years old in a cohort exposed to, infected with or recovered from COVID-19 (not recorded which). This chain joins TRBV18 and TRBJ2-2; TRBD1 is a possible D gene (5 bases). Material for sequencing was PBMCs or T cells enriched from blood (not recorded which). CDR3 sequence reads: CASSRKQGTGELFF. CDR3 in DNA: TGTGCCAGCTCACGCAAGCAGGGCACCGGGGAGCTGTTTTTT. Full variable domain (missing parts from reference TRBV18 and TRBJ2-2): NAGVMQNPRHLVRRRGQEARLRCSPMKGHSHVYWYRQLPEEGLKFMVYLQKENIIDESGMPKERFSAEFPKEGPSILRIQQVVRGDSAAYFCASSRKQGTGELFFGEGSRLTVL.